Listed below are T cell receptor beta chains from one sample, sequenced in a study of T-cell reconstitution after alpha-beta-depleted transplantation in children. Using its own MiXCR run on the PCR reads, TCRdb lists one record per CDR3 protein. The sample holds about 980,000 distinct CDR3 sequences, under 30% seen once. The sequenced sample was PBMCs, mostly from graft donor cells, obtained 360 days after TCRalphabeta/CD19-depleted stem cell transplant. The receptors here all came from a boy younger than two who had a stem cell transplant for SCID, so the T cells may come from the graft donor. CDR3s include the opening cysteine and the closing phenylalanine or tryptophan. Fields, in order: D gene, clone size, CDR3 length, J gene, V gene, CDR3 DNA, CDR3 protein. The D gene is left open where the match is weak. Rows give clone size only sometimes, using once, few, many, or a class for an expanded clone.

TRBD2 | . | 15 | TRBJ2-5 | TRBV12-3/TRBV12-4 | TGTGCCAGCAGTGACATAGCGGGGGGGCGAGAGACCCAGTACTTC | CASSDIAGGRETQYF
. | . | 14 | TRBJ2-3 | TRBV7-2 | TGTGCCAGCAGCCCTAGCCGACCCACACATACGCAGTATTTT | CASSPSRPTHTQYF
TRBD1 | . | 16 | TRBJ1-2 | TRBV7-9 | TGTGCCAGCAGCCCCCGGGACAGGGAGGCAAACTATGGCTACACCTTC | CASSPRDREANYGYTF
TRBD1 | . | 15 | TRBJ2-3 | TRBV12-3/TRBV12-4 | TGTGCCAGCAGCCCCGGGACAGGGGGCAAGGATACGCAGTATTTT | CASSPGTGGKDTQYF
TRBD1 | . | 15 | TRBJ2-2 | TRBV6-4 | TGTGCCAGCAGTATGGGGACAGGGAACACCGGGGAGCTGTTTTTT | CASSMGTGNTGELFF
. | . | 11 | TRBJ1-1 | TRBV28 | TGTGCCAGCAGCTCCTTCGGGGAAGCTTTCTTT | CASSSFGEAFF
TRBD2 | . | 14 | TRBJ2-1 | TRBV7-6 | TGTGCCAGCAGCTTAGCGACACTAGCGGGGGGGCTGTTCTTC | CASSLATLAGGLFF
. | few | 13 | TRBJ2-5 | TRBV24-1 | TGTGCCACCAGTGACCCGCCCGGAGTCGACCAGTACTTC | CATSDPPGVDQYF
. | many | 15 | TRBJ2-1 | TRBV7-3 | TGTGCCAGCAGCTTAGTAGCCAGCTCCTACAATGAGCAGTTCTTC | CASSLVASSYNEQFF
TRBD1 | . | 15 | TRBJ1-6 | TRBV12-3/TRBV12-4 | TGTGCCAGCCAACCAGGGGGGACAAAAAATTCACCCCTCCACTTT | CASQPGGTKNSPLHF
. | few | 16 | TRBJ2-1 | TRBV7-2 | TGTGCCAGCAGCCAACCCTACATGGGACCTTACAATGAGCAGTTCTTC | CASSQPYMGPYNEQFF
. | . | 16 | TRBJ2-1 | TRBV5-1 | TGCGCCAGCAGCCCCAAAAAACAGGGATCCTACAATGAGCAGTTCTTC | CASSPKKQGSYNEQFF
TRBD1 | . | 16 | TRBJ1-2 | TRBV7-8 | TGTGCCAGCAGCGGGCGGACAGGGCGCTCCCGCTATGGCTACACCTTC | CASSGRTGRSRYGYTF
. | . | 15 | TRBJ2-5 | TRBV5-4 | TGTGCCAGCAGCTTGGGAAGGGGCCCCTCAGGGACCCAGTACTTC | CASSLGRGPSGTQYF
. | few | 13 | TRBJ2-7 | TRBV5-1 | TGCGCCAGCAAGGGGAGTACATCCTACGAGCAGTACTTC | CASKGSTSYEQYF
. | . | 11 | TRBJ2-7 | TRBV10-3 | TGTGCCATTAAGTCTTCCTACGAGCAGTACTTC | CAIKSSYEQYF
TRBD1 | . | 16 | TRBJ1-3 | TRBV20-1 | TGCAGTGCTCCGATAACAGGACAGGTCTCTGGAAACACCATATATTTT | CSAPITGQVSGNTIYF
. | . | 16 | TRBJ2-1 | TRBV10-2 | TGCGCCAGCAGGACTCCCACTGGGAGCTCCTACAATGAGCAGTTCTTC | CASRTPTGSSYNEQFF
TRBD2 | . | 15 | TRBJ2-5 | TRBV7-2 | TGTGCCAGCAGACTAAGCACTAGCGGGGGTGAGACCCAGTACTTC | CASRLSTSGGETQYF
TRBD1 | once | 15 | TRBJ1-2 | TRBV2 | TGTGCCAGCAGTACAGACAGGGGAATTCCCTATGGCTACACCTTC | CASSTDRGIPYGYTF
TRBD2 | . | 15 | TRBJ2-3 | TRBV29-1 | TGCAGCGTTGAAGAGGGGACTACTAGCACAGATACGCAGTATTTT | CSVEEGTTSTDTQYF
. | few | 12 | TRBJ1-1 | TRBV7-9 | TGTGCCAGCAGCTTAGAGTCTCGAGAAGCTTTCTTT | CASSLESREAFF
. | few | 15 | TRBJ2-1 | TRBV21-1 | TGTGCCAGCAGCAAAGGCCCGGTCGACCACAATGAGCAGTTCTTC | CASSKGPVDHNEQFF
. | many | 15 | TRBJ2-1 | TRBV5-1 | TGCGCCAGCAGCTTGGCCGTCTTAAGGACCAATGAGCAGTTCTTC | CASSLAVLRTNEQFF
. | . | 16 | TRBJ2-4 | TRBV9 | TGTGCCAGCAGCGTAGGCCATGCTTCTCCCTCCTACATTCAGTACTTC | CASSVGHASPSYIQYF
. | . | 12 | TRBJ1-2 | TRBV20-1 | TGCAGTGCTAGACAGGGCCTCTATGGCTACACCTTC | CSARQGLYGYTF
. | . | 13 | TRBJ2-7 | TRBV29-1 | TGCAGCGCGACAGGTCCGGGCTCCTACGAGCAGTACTTC | CSATGPGSYEQYF
. | . | 14 | TRBJ1-2 | TRBV10-3 | TGTGCCATCAGTGAGTCAACCCATAACTATGGCTACACCTTC | CAISESTHNYGYTF
TRBD1 | . | 15 | TRBJ2-7 | TRBV7-6 | TGTGCCAGCAGCTTAGCACCCAGGGGGCCCCTCGAGCAGTACTTC | CASSLAPRGPLEQYF
. | . | 14 | TRBJ2-3 | TRBV27 | TGTGCCAGCAGCGCTACGTTTGGGGTTCCTACGCAGTATTTT | CASSATFGVPTQYF
. | . | 15 | TRBJ2-7 | TRBV12-3/TRBV12-4 | TGTGCCAGCAGTCTCACCGGAGGGAGCGGCGACGAGCAGTACTTC | CASSLTGGSGDEQYF
. | few | 13 | TRBJ2-7 | TRBV7-2 | TGTGCCAGCAGCGACGCAGGGCCCTACGAGCAGTACTTC | CASSDAGPYEQYF
. | . | 14 | TRBJ1-6 | TRBV5-1 | TGCGCCAGCAGCTTACAACAGGGAAATTCACCCCTCCACTTT | CASSLQQGNSPLHF
. | few | 16 | TRBJ1-3 | TRBV12-3/TRBV12-4 | TGTGCCAGCAGTCCCCCGACCGGGGGCTCTGGAAACACCATATATTTT | CASSPPTGGSGNTIYF
. | few | 14 | TRBJ2-7 | TRBV12-3/TRBV12-4 | TGTGCCAGCAGTTCAGGGCTAGGCTCCTACGAGCAGTACTTC | CASSSGLGSYEQYF
TRBD1 | few | 16 | TRBJ2-5 | TRBV7-7 | TGTGCCAGCAGCTCCCGAGGGGGCTTGGACCAAGAGACCCAGTACTTC | CASSSRGGLDQETQYF
. | . | 16 | TRBJ1-1 | TRBV4-3 | TGCGCCAGCAGCCAGACGGCAGGGAGCATGAACACTGAAGCTTTCTTT | CASSQTAGSMNTEAFF
. | once | 13 | TRBJ2-5 | TRBV5-6 | TGTGCCAGCAGCCCTACGGGGAGGCAGACCCAGTACTTC | CASSPTGRQTQYF
. | . | 17 | TRBJ2-3 | TRBV5-6 | TGTGCCAGCAGCTTGAGTCATGGCCGGCTGAGCACAGATACGCAGTATTTT | CASSLSHGRLSTDTQYF
TRBD1 | few | 16 | TRBJ1-2 | TRBV7-2 | TGTGCCAGCAGCTTCCGCCCCAGGGGGGAGGACTATGGCTACACCTTC | CASSFRPRGEDYGYTF
TRBD2 | . | 16 | TRBJ2-2 | TRBV20-1 | TGCAGTGCTAGAGATGCCCAGCGGGAGGACACCGGGGAGCTGTTTTTT | CSARDAQREDTGELFF
. | once | 14 | TRBJ2-1 | TRBV5-1 | TGCGCCAGCAGCTGGGGGGGCCTCTACAATGAGCAGTTCTTC | CASSWGGLYNEQFF
. | . | 14 | TRBJ1-5 | TRBV19 | TGTGCCAGTACCCGTCCAGGGAACAATCAGCCCCAGCATTTT | CASTRPGNNQPQHF
. | few | 12 | TRBJ2-5 | TRBV5-5 | TGTGCCAGCAGCGGCAGCCTTTCGACCCAGTACTTC | CASSGSLSTQYF
TRBD1 | . | 14 | TRBJ2-7 | TRBV5-5 | TGTGCCAGCAGCCTCCGACAGGGGAATTACGAGCAGTACTTC | CASSLRQGNYEQYF